This T cell receptor beta chain was sequenced during a study of shared clonotypes between healthy human individuals. The material for each subset, its genomic DNA, was split evenly across several immunoSEQ plates. The method was immunoSEQ multiplex PCR; TCRdb's version includes in-frame clones alone and lacks a portion of them. The sample includes millions of clones, around 94% of them seen just once. Study-level results: Sequencing of the sorted subsets was shown by rarefaction to be incomplete despite large depth.

The germline V gene has CDR1 MNHEY and CDR2 SVGAGI. The V and J ends lost 2 bases and 7 bases, in that order; junction bases with no gene match: 8. This CDR3 is built from 14 residues. Comment on this clone: No antigen is known for it.

This sequence was found in a man younger than 30 in good health. Sequencing used naive CD4+ T cells sorted from blood. Subset in this sample: CD45RA+ positively selected. V and J are TRBV6-5 and TRBJ2-7; TRBD1 agrees at 7 bases. The CDR3 region is CASSYGTVFGEQYF. The CDR3 nucleotides are TGTGCCAGCAGTTACGGGACAGTGTTTGGGGAGCAGTACTTC.